These 10 T cell receptor beta chains were all obtained from the same sample, sequenced in a study of T cells in Graves' hyperthyroidism and ophthalmopathy. Amplification targeted TCR beta CDR3 regions from RNA transcripts. HTBI primers were used for first-round RT-PCR of the TCR CDR3. TCRdb re-called the multiplex PCR reads through MiXCR, storing one row per CDR3 protein. The sample yields a few hundred thousand distinct CDR3 sequences, less than 15% seen once. Sequenced sample: blood. These TCRs come from a woman aged 40 to 49 with Graves' hyperthyroidism.

This clonotype was detected ten times or more. J is TRBJ2-7 and V is TRBV28; TRBD2 agrees at 9 bases. Germline V gene sequence: CDR1 MDHEN, CDR2 SYDVKM. J was trimmed by 1 base and V by 5 bases; bases with no gene match: 6. The CDR3 contains 15 residues. The CDR3 sequence is CASSPRTSASYEQYF. The DNA for the CDR3 is TGTGCCAGCAGTCCCAGGACTAGCGCATCCTACGAGCAGTACTTC.

This clonotype came up many times. This chain joins TRBV6-1 and TRBJ2-7; 7 nucleotides line up with TRBD1. Germline loops: CDR1 MNHNS, CDR2 SASEGT. The length of the CDR3 is 13 residues. With V trimmed by 10 bases and J by 0 bases, 6 bases remained unmatched. Here the CDR3 reads CATRTGASYEQYF. The CDR3 nucleotides are TGTGCCACCAGGACAGGCGCCTCCTACGAGCAGTACTTC.

This clonotype was observed at least ten times. At one end the junction does not follow the germline gene, possibly because of a read error. The CDR3 is CASREDYSPYNEQFF. CDR3 coding DNA: TGTGCCAGCAGGGAAGACTATTCCCCCTACAATGAGCAGTTCTTC. V and J are TRBV2 and TRBJ2-1; possible D gene TRBD2, 5 bases. Germline CDR1 SNHLY, CDR2 FYNNEI. This CDR3 region has 15 residues.

This clonotype was seen at least ten times. The chain carries TRBV18 and TRBJ2-5; 7 nucleotides align to TRBD1. Germline V gives CDR1 KGHSH, CDR2 LQKENI. The CDR3 extends over 15 amino acids. Trimming at V came to 2 bases and at J to 9 bases, leaving 12 bases not matched to a gene. The CDR3 reads CASSPMGQTNIAQYF. CDR3 nucleotide sequence: TGTGCCAGCTCACCAATGGGACAGACCAATATAGCCCAGTACTTC.

V usage is TRBV13 and J usage is TRBJ1-1; D not certain. V gave up 1 base and J gave up 2 bases, with 14 bases separating them. Per germline, CDR1 PRHDT and CDR2 FYEKMQ (reference sequence). CDR3 length: 16 residues. The DNA of the CDR3 is TGTGCCAGCAGCTTAGTTGGCCCGACCATAAACACTGAAGCTTTCTTT. Protein: CASSLVGPTINTEAFF.

This clonotype was counted between two and nine times. This rearrangement joins TRBV27 to TRBJ1-5; 10 nucleotides agree with TRBD1. Trimming cost V 6 bases and J 3 bases; bases outside gene matches: 5. The V gene's germline CDR1 is MNHEY and CDR2 SMNVEV (reference sequence). The CDR3 has 15 amino acids. The CDR3 reads CASSDRGRNNQPQHF. The CDR3 coding sequence is TGTGCCAGCAGCGACAGGGGGCGAAACAATCAGCCCCAGCATTTT.

This clonotype was counted many times. This chain uses TRBV7-9 with TRBJ2-3; 9 bases are a match to TRBD1. The V and J ends lost 8 bases and 5 bases, in that order; junction bases with no gene match: 14. CDR3 length equals 16 residues. CDR1 is SEHNR, CDR2 FQNEAQ, per germline (reference sequence). The CDR3: CASSGFWDRVEDTQYF. As DNA, the CDR3 is TGTGCCAGCTCTGGATTTTGGGACAGGGTCGAAGATACGCAGTATTTT.

This clonotype occurred many times. V usage is TRBV6-6 and J usage is TRBJ1-3; 7 bases map to TRBD1. This CDR3 comprises 15 residues. CDR1 and CDR2 (germline): MNHNY, SVGAGI (reference sequence). With V trimmed by 0 bases and J by 4 bases, 3 bases remained unmatched. This CDR3 reads CASSYSGQLGNTIYF. CDR3 DNA sequence: TGTGCCAGCAGTTACTCGGGACAGCTAGGAAACACCATATATTTT.

A few counts support this clonotype. The gene calls are TRBV15 and TRBJ2-1; 7 bases agree with TRBD1. The germline V gene encodes CDR1 LNHNV and CDR2 YYDKDF (reference sequence). J lost 8 bases, V lost 5 bases, and 12 bases had no gene match. The CDR3 has 15 residues. CDR3 sequence (DNA): TGTGCCACCAGCCGAGCCGTGGCAGGGGGATATGAGCAGTTCTTC. Its translation is CATSRAVAGGYEQFF.

This clonotype was detected many times. V gene TRBV19 combines with J gene TRBJ1-2, with no clear D. Germline CDR1 and CDR2: LNHDA and SQIVND (reference sequence). With 2 bases removed from V and 8 bases from J, the gap between germline ends came to 12 bases. The CDR3 totals 13 residues. CDR3 loop: CASSIKVDGGYTF. The CDR3 DNA reads as TGTGCCAGTAGTATAAAGGTCGACGGCGGCTACACCTTC.